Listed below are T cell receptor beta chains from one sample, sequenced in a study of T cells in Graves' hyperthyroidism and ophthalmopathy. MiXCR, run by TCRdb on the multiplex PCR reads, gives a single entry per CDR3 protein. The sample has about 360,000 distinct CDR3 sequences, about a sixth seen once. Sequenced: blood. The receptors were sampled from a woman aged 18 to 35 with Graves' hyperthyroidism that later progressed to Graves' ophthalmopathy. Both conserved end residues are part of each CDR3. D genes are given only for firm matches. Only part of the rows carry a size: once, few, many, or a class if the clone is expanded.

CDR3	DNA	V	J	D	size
CASSFRPSGLVETQYF	TGTGCCAGCAGCTTCCGTCCTAGCGGGCTGGTAGAGACCCAGTACTTC	TRBV11-2	TRBJ2-5	TRBD2	many
CASSNAKEQFF	TGTGCCAGCAGTAACGCCAAGGAGCAGTTCTTC	TRBV6-2/TRBV6-3	TRBJ2-1	.	many
CSAFGLAGGPSYEQYF	TGCAGTGCTTTCGGACTAGCGGGAGGCCCCTCCTACGAGCAGTACTTC	TRBV20-1	TRBJ2-7	TRBD2	few
CASSGKIQGVEQYF	TGTGCCAGCAGTGGTAAGATCCAGGGTGTCGAGCAGTACTTC	TRBV6-1	TRBJ2-7	.	many
CASSLYPGGDTEAFF	TGTGCCAGCAGCTTATATCCAGGGGGAGACACTGAAGCTTTCTTT	TRBV7-3	TRBJ1-1	TRBD1	many
CASSLAGYQETQYF	TGTGCCAGCAGCTTAGCAGGGTACCAAGAGACCCAGTACTTC	TRBV7-9	TRBJ2-5	.	many
CASRGSPPSTDTQYF	TGTGCCTCTAGGGGCAGTCCTCCTAGCACAGATACGCAGTATTTT	TRBV30	TRBJ2-3	.	many
CSVVSNPYEQYF	TGCAGCGTCGTGAGCAACCCCTACGAGCAGTACTTC	TRBV29-1	TRBJ2-7	.	many
CASSLGLTYEQYF	TGTGCCAGCAGTTTGGGACTGACCTACGAGCAGTACTTC	TRBV28	TRBJ2-7	.	many
CASSPGTGDTDTQYF	TGTGCCAGCAGTCCTGGGACAGGAGACACAGATACGCAGTATTTT	TRBV28	TRBJ2-3	TRBD1	many
CASSQRRLAPNTGELFF	TGTGCCAGCAGCCAAAGACGACTAGCGCCGAACACCGGGGAGCTGTTTTTT	TRBV3-1	TRBJ2-2	TRBD2	many
CASRIWDSNQPQHF	TGTGCCAGCAGGATATGGGACAGTAATCAGCCCCAGCATTTT	TRBV28	TRBJ1-5	TRBD1	many
CASSLTYTVFDTQYF	TGTGCCAGCAGCTTGACATACACGGTATTTGATACGCAGTATTTT	TRBV5-6	TRBJ2-3	.	many
CATSDRTTGELFF	TGTGCCACCAGTGACAGGACCACCGGGGAGCTGTTTTTT	TRBV24-1	TRBJ2-2	.	.
CASSQYDSSYEQYF	TGTGCCAGCAGCCAATATGACAGCTCCTACGAGCAGTACTTC	TRBV3-1	TRBJ2-7	.	many
CASSESGLYSNQPQHF	TGCGCCAGCAGTGAGTCGGGACTGTATAGCAATCAGCCCCAGCATTTT	TRBV10-2	TRBJ1-5	.	many
CASSLSEKQFF	TGTGCCAGCAGTTTATCTGAGAAGCAGTTCTTC	TRBV27	TRBJ2-1	.	many
CASTRREGLGNEQFF	TGTGCCAGCACTCGGCGGGAGGGCCTAGGAAATGAGCAGTTCTTC	TRBV2	TRBJ2-1	TRBD2	many
CSAKHPGHRFNEQFF	TGCAGTGCTAAACACCCGGGACATAGGTTTAATGAGCAGTTCTTC	TRBV20-1	TRBJ2-1	.	.
CASGLVLRGGYNEQFF	TGTGCTAGTGGTTTGGTACTAAGGGGAGGCTACAATGAGCAGTTCTTC	TRBV12-5	TRBJ2-1	.	many
CSAREGGTGPYEQYF	TGCAGTGCTAGAGAGGGAGGGACAGGGCCCTACGAGCAGTACTTC	TRBV20-1	TRBJ2-7	TRBD1	few
CASSFVGVGRKLFF	TGTGCCAGCAGTTTTGTAGGGGTGGGGAGGAAACTGTTTTTT	TRBV28	TRBJ1-4	.	many
CASGRGADTQYF	TGTGCTAGTGGTCGAGGAGCGGATACGCAGTATTTT	TRBV12-5	TRBJ2-3	.	.
CASSPRAYLQGYGYSF	TGTGCCAGCAGTCCTCGCGCATACCTTCAGGGCTATGGCTACTCCTTC	TRBV2	TRBJ1-2	.	many
CASQTGVRSSYEQYF	TGTGCCAGCCAAACGGGGGTGAGGAGCTCCTACGAGCAGTACTTC	TRBV2	TRBJ2-7	.	many
CASTQGAMQYF	TGTGCCAGCACCCAGGGGGCTATGCAGTACTTC	TRBV6-1	TRBJ2-7	TRBD1	few
CASSLFVREQFF	TGTGCCAGCAGTTTATTCGTTCGGGAGCAGTTCTTC	TRBV28	TRBJ2-1	.	many
CASSLDAQPNEQFF	TGTGCCAGCAGCTTAGATGCTCAGCCTAATGAGCAGTTCTTC	TRBV7-2	TRBJ2-1	.	.
CASIFDRVLNTEAFF	TGTGCCAGCATTTTCGACAGGGTCCTGAACACTGAAGCTTTCTTT	TRBV6-4	TRBJ1-1	TRBD1	many
CASSLKPPLAGTSYEQYF	TGTGCCAGCAGTCTAAAACCGCCCCTAGCGGGCACGTCCTACGAGCAGTACTTC	TRBV27	TRBJ2-7	TRBD2	many
CASSLRGSYQETQYF	TGTGCCAGCAGTTTAAGGGGATCCTACCAAGAGACCCAGTACTTC	TRBV28	TRBJ2-5	.	many
CSASKRGAPLSTDTQYF	TGCAGTGCTAGCAAAAGGGGTGCCCCCTTAAGCACAGATACGCAGTATTTT	TRBV20-1	TRBJ2-3	.	many
CSAPRLAGFQETQYF	TGCAGTGCTCCTCGACTAGCGGGTTTTCAAGAGACCCAGTACTTC	TRBV20-1	TRBJ2-5	TRBD2	many
CASGLVEEGLGTQYF	TGTGCTAGTGGTTTGGTTGAGGAGGGGTTGGGGACCCAGTACTTC	TRBV12-5	TRBJ2-5	.	many
CASSLGGQGATTQHF	TGTGCCAGCAGCTTAGGCGGACAGGGGGCCACGACCCAGCATTTT	TRBV7-9	TRBJ1-5	TRBD1	many
CSAPRTGWDQETQYF	TGCAGTGCCCCTAGGACAGGTTGGGATCAAGAGACCCAGTACTTC	TRBV20-1	TRBJ2-5	TRBD1	many
CASSVASGRTDTQYF	TGTGCCAGCAGCGTAGCTAGCGGGAGAACAGATACGCAGTATTTT	TRBV9	TRBJ2-3	TRBD2	.
CASWTLLAEKLFF	TGTGCCAGCTGGACGTTGTTAGCCGAAAAACTGTTTTTT	TRBV2	TRBJ1-4	.	few
CASSLGHANYGYTF	TGTGCCAGCAGCTTAGGACACGCTAACTATGGCTACACCTTC	TRBV7-2	TRBJ1-2	.	many
CSARDLRGGNTIYF	TGCAGTGCTAGAGATCTCCGAGGAGGAAACACCATATATTTT	TRBV20-1	TRBJ1-3	.	.
CASSYDVKGQGSTEAFF	TGTGCCAGCAGTTACGACGTCAAGGGACAGGGGAGTACTGAAGCTTTCTTT	TRBV2	TRBJ1-1	TRBD1	many